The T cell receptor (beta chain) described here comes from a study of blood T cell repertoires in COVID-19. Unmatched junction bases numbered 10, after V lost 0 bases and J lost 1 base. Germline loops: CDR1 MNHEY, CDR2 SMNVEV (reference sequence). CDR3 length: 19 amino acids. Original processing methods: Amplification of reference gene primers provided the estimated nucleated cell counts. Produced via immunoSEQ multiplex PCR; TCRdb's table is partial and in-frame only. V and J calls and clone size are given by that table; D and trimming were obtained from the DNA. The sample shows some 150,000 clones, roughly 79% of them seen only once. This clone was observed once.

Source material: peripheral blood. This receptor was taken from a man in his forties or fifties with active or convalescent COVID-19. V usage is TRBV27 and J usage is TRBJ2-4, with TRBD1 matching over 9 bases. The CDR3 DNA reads TGTGCCAGCAGTTTATCGCCCAACAGGGGGCTGTTCGCCAAAAACATTCAGTACTTC. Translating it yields CASSLSPNRGLFAKNIQYF.